These T cell receptor beta chains were read from a single sample in a study of blood T cells in healthy people across ages. TCRdb used MiXCR to reprocess the 5' RACE reads, holding one entry per CDR3 protein. This table has a few hundred thousand distinct CDR3 sequences, roughly half appearing once. The sample was blood. Source of these receptors: a man in his sixties in good health. CDR3s include the opening cysteine and the closing phenylalanine or tryptophan. The D gene is left open where the match is weak. Size tells how often a clone was seen (once, few, many) or the class of an expanded clone, and some rows leave it out.

TRBV4-2	TRBJ1-4	-	few	CASSQGGGTDEKLFF	TGTGCCAGCAGCCAAGGTGGGGGGACCGATGAAAAACTGTTTTTT
TRBV20-1	TRBJ1-1	TRBD1	few	CSAGLGGYTEAFF	TGCAGTGCTGGGCTAGGGGGCTACACTGAAGCTTTCTTT
TRBV6-2/TRBV6-3	TRBJ2-7	TRBD2	-	CASRRGLAGYEQYF	TGTGCCAGCAGGCGGGGACTAGCGGGTTATGAGCAGTACTTC
TRBV29-1	TRBJ2-1	-	-	CSLWGDSGNEQFF	TGCAGCCTATGGGGGGATTCGGGCAATGAGCAGTTCTTC
TRBV20-1	TRBJ2-7	TRBD1	-	CSVAVSRGSLSSYEQYF	TGCAGTGTTGCCGTGTCCAGGGGGAGCCTCAGCTCCTACGAGCAGTACTTC
TRBV12-3/TRBV12-4	TRBJ2-3	-	-	CASSWGRGVSTDTQYF	TGTGCCAGCAGTTGGGGGAGGGGGGTAAGCACAGATACGCAGTATTTT
TRBV6-5	TRBJ1-6	-	few	CASSYEVRAATNSPLHF	TGTGCCAGCAGTTATGAGGTTAGGGCAGCGACAAATTCACCCCTCCACTTT
TRBV7-2	TRBJ1-4	TRBD1	-	CASRLGTGVNEKLFF	TGTGCCAGCAGACTAGGGACAGGCGTCAATGAAAAACTGTTTTTT
TRBV20-1	TRBJ2-7	-	-	CSARASDSLQGQYF	TGCAGTGCTAGAGCCTCCGACTCTCTCCAGGGGCAGTACTTC
TRBV10-3	TRBJ2-3	-	few	CAISESGKGVTDTQYF	TGTGCCATCAGTGAGTCTGGGAAAGGGGTCACGGATACGCAGTATTTT
TRBV9	TRBJ2-1	-	-	CASSPLAYDEQFF	TGTGCCAGCAGCCCCCTCGCCTACGACGAGCAGTTCTTC
TRBV4-1	TRBJ2-6	TRBD2	few	CASSQNGRGGAGSGANVLTF	TGCGCCAGCAGCCAAAACGGTCGGGGGGGCGCGGGCTCTGGGGCCAACGTCCTGACTTTC
TRBV7-2	TRBJ2-3	TRBD1	many	CASSLDRGTDTQYF	TGTGCCAGCAGCTTGGACAGGGGCACAGATACGCAGTATTTT
TRBV27	TRBJ2-1	-	once	CASSFLGTRDNEQFF	TGTGCCAGCAGTTTCCTGGGGACAAGAGACAACGAGCAGTTCTTC
TRBV28	TRBJ2-3	-	few	CASRRSLAATQYF	TGTGCCAGCAGACGATCACTAGCTGCTACGCAGTATTTT
TRBV6-5	TRBJ2-3	TRBD2	-	CASKPGLVTDTQYF	TGTGCCAGCAAGCCAGGACTAGTCACAGATACGCAGTATTTT
TRBV7-2	TRBJ2-7	-	-	CASSCTTGSEQYF	TGTGCCAGCAGCTGTACAACAGGGTCCGAGCAGTACTTC
TRBV18	TRBJ1-1	-	-	CASSPKAGGTEAFF	TGTGCCAGCTCACCAAAGGCTGGTGGCACTGAAGCTTTCTTT
TRBV5-1	TRBJ2-1	-	-	CASKGEIGHNEQFF	TGCGCCAGCAAGGGGGAAATTGGCCACAATGAGCAGTTCTTC
TRBV12-3/TRBV12-4	TRBJ1-5	-	-	CASSFPGQPQHF	TGTGCCAGCAGTTTTCCCGGGCAGCCCCAGCATTTT
TRBV5-1	TRBJ2-3	TRBD1	many	CASSRGQGGTDTQYF	TGCGCCAGCAGCCGGGGACAGGGTGGCACAGATACGCAGTATTTT
TRBV4-2	TRBJ1-5	-	-	CASSQEVNGQGREPQHF	TGTGCCAGCAGCCAAGAAGTTAACGGCCAGGGCCGGGAGCCCCAGCATTTT
TRBV21-1	TRBJ2-7	-	-	CASSLSAVKASYEQYF	TGTGCCAGCAGCCTATCCGCGGTGAAAGCCTCCTACGAGCAGTACTTC